This TCR beta chain was sequenced during a study of blood T cells in healthy people across ages. Findings and limits, study-wide: Across samples, TCR beta diversity tracked strongly with naive T cell percentage.

A J-beta primer mix and a sample-barcoded 5' primer were used in a second PCR of roughly 6 to 11 cycles. TCRdb recomputed calls from the 5' RACE reads with MiXCR, one row per CDR3 protein. The table includes some 1.5 million distinct CDR3 sequences, approximately 30% detected once. About this clonotype: The antigen is undetermined.

The CDR3 extends over 16 amino acids. J lost 10 bases, V lost 4 bases, and 12 bases had no gene match. Germline lookup yields CDR1 SGHTA and CDR2 FQGNSA. Sequenced: blood. This chain links TRBV7-2 with TRBJ2-1; TRBD1 matches 11 bases. This sequence was found in a woman under 40 in good health. The DNA for the CDR3 is TGTGCCAGCAGCTCCCTTCGTGGGACAGGGGGAAACGAGCAGTTCTTC. It is translated as CASSSLRGTGGNEQFF. Looking up the rest from reference TRBV7-2 and TRBJ2-1 gives the full variable domain: GAGVSQSPSNKVTEKGKDVELRCDPISGHTALYWYRQSLGQGLEFLIYFQGNSAPDKSGLPSDRFSAERTGGSVSTLTIQRTQQEDSAVYLCASSSLRGTGGNEQFFGPGTRLTVL.